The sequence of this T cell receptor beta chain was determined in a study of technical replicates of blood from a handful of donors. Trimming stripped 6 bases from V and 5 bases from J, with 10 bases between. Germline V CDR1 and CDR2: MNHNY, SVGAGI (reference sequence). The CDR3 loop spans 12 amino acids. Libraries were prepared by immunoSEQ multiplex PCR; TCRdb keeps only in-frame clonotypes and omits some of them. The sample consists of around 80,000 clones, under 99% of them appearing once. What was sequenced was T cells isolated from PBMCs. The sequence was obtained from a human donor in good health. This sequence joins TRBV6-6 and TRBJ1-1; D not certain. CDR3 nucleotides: TGTGCCAGCAGGGGATGGAGGACTGAAGCTTTCTTT. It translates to CASRGWRTEAFF.